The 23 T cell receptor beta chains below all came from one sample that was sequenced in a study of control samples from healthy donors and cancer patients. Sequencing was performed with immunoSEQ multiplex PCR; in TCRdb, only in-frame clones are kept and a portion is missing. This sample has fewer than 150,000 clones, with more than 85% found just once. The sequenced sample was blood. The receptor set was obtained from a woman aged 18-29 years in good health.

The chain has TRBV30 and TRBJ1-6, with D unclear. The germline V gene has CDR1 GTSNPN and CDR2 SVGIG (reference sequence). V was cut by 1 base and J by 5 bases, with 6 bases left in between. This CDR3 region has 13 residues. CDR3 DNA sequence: TGTGCCTGGAGTGGGTCAGATAATTCACCCCTCCACTTT. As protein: CAWSGSDNSPLHF.

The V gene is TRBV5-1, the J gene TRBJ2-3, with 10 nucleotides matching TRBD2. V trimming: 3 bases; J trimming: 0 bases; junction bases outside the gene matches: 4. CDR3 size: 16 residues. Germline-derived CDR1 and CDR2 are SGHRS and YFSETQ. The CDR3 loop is CASSSDSGGSTDTQYF. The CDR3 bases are TGCGCCAGCAGCTCCGATAGCGGGGGGAGCACAGATACGCAGTATTTT.

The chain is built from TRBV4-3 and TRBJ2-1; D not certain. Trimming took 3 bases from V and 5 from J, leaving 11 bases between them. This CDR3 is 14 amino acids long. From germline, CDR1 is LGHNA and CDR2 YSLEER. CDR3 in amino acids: CASSHTYTDNEQFF. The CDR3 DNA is TGCGCCAGCAGCCACACTTACACCGACAATGAGCAGTTCTTC.

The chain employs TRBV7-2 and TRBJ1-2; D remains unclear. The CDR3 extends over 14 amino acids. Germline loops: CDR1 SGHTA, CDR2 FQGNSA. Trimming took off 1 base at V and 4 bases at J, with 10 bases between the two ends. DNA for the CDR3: TGTGCCAGCAGCTTAGAGGCTAATTTCTATGGCTACACCTTC. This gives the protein CASSLEANFYGYTF.

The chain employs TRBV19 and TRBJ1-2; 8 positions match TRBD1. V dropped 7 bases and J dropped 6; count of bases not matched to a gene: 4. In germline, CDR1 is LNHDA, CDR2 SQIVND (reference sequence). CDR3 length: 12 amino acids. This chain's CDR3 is CASKAGGDGYTF. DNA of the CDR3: TGTGCCAGTAAGGCAGGGGGCGATGGCTACACCTTC.

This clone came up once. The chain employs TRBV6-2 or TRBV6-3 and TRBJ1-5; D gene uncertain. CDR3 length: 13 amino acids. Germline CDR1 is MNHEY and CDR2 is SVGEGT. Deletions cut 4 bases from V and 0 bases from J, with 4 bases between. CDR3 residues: CASSFYSNQPQHF. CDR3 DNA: TGTGCCAGCAGTTTTTATAGCAATCAGCCCCAGCATTTT.

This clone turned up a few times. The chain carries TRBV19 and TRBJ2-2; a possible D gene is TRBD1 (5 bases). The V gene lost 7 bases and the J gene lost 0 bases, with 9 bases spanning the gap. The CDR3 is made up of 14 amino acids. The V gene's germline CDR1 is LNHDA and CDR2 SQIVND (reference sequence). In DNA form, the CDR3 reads TGTGCCAGTATGCCACAGGCGAACACCGGGGAGCTGTTTTTT. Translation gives CASMPQANTGELFF. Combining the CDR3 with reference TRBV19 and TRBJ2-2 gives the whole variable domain DGGITQSPKYLFRKEGQNVTLSCEQNLNHDAMYWYRQDPGQGLRLIYYSQIVNDFQKGDIAEGYSVSREKKESFPLTVTSAQKNPTAFYLCASMPQANTGELFFGEGSRLTVL.

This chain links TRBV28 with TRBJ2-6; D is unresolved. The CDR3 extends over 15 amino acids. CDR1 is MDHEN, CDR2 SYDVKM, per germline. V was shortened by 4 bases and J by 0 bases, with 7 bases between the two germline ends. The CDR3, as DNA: TGTGCCAGCAGTTCCCCTAGCTCTGGGGCCAACGTCCTGACTTTC. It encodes CASSSPSSGANVLTF.

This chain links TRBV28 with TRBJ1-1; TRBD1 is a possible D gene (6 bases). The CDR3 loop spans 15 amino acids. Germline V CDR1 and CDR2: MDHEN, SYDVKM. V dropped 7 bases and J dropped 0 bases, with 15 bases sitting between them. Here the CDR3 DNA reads TGTGCCAGCATGGCAGGACAGATCATGAACACTGAAGCTTTCTTT. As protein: CASMAGQIMNTEAFF.

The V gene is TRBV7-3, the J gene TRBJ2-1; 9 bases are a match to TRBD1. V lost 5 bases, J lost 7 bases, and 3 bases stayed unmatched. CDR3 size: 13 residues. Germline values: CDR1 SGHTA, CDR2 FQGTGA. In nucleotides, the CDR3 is TGTGCCAGCAGCCGGACAGGGGTAAATGAGCAGTTCTTC. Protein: CASSRTGVNEQFF.

The CDR3 region has the DNA TGCGCCAGCAGCCAAGATGAAGAACAGGGAAGCGCTTTCTTT. Protein product: CASSQDEEQGSAFF. V usage is TRBV4-3 and J usage is TRBJ1-1, with D maybe TRBD1 (6 bases). Between the trimmed V and J ends, which lost 0 bases and 11 bases, there was a span of 16 bases. The germline gives CDR1 LGHNA, CDR2 YSLEER. The CDR3 length is 14 residues.

CDR3 protein: CASSQSTGAVGYTF. Here the CDR3 DNA reads TGTGCCAGCAGTCAATCGACAGGGGCAGTTGGCTACACCTTC. The chain uses TRBV2 and TRBJ1-2, with 8 bases identical to TRBD1. The CDR3 has 14 amino acids. V gave up 5 bases and J gave up 7 bases; unmatched junction bases: 9. Germline V gene lookup returns CDR1 SNHLY and CDR2 FYNNEI.

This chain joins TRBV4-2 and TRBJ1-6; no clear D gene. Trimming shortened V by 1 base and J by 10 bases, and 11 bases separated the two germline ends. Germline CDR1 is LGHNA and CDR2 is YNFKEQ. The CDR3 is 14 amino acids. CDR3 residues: CASSQGVNGSPLHF. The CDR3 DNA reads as TGTGCCAGCAGCCAAGGGGTCAACGGGTCACCCCTCCACTTT.

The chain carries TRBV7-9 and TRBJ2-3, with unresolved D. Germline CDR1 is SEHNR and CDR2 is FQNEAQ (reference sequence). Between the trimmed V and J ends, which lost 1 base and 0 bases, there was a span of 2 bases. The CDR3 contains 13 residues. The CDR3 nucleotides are TGTGCCAGCAGCTTAGTGAGCACAGATACGCAGTATTTT. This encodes CASSLVSTDTQYF.

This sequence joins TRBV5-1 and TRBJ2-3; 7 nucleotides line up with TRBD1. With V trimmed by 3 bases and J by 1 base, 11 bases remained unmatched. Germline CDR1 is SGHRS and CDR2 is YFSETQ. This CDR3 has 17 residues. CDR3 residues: CASSYLRGWLGTDTQYF. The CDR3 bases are TGCGCCAGCAGCTACCTCAGGGGGTGGCTCGGCACAGATACGCAGTATTTT.

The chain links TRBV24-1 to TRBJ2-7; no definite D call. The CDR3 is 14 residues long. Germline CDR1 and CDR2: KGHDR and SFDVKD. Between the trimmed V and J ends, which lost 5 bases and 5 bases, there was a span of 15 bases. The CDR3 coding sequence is TGTGCCACCAGTGTCCCCCCGGCGGCCAACGAGCAGTACTTC. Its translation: CATSVPPAANEQYF.

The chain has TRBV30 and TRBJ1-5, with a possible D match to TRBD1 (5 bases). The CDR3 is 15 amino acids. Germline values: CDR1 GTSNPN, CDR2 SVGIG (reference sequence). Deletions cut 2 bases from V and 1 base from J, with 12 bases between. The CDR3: CAWSTEGISNQPQHF. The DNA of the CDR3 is TGTGCCTGGAGTACGGAGGGGATCAGCAATCAGCCCCAGCATTTT.

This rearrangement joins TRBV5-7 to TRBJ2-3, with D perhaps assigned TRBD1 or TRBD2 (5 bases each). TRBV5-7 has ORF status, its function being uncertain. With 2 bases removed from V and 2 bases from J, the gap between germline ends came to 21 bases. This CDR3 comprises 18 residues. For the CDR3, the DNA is TGTGCCAGCAGCTTCATAAAGACCTCCGGGACGGTCACAGATACGCAGTATTTT. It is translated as CASSFIKTSGTVTDTQYF.

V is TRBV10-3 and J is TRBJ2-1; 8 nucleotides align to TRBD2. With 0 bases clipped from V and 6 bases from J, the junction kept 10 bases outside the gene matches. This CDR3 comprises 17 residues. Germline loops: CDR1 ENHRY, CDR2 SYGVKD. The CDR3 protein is CAISESAGGATLNEQFF. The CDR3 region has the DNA TGTGCCATCAGTGAGTCGGCCGGGGGGGCCACCCTCAATGAGCAGTTCTTC.

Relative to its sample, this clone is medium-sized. The CDR3 reads CAISAGQGPYNEQFF. The CDR3, as DNA: TGTGCCATCAGTGCAGGACAGGGCCCCTACAATGAGCAGTTCTTC. V usage is TRBV10-3 and J usage is TRBJ2-1; 8 bases line up with TRBD1. CDR1 is ENHRY and CDR2 is SYGVKD in the germline V gene. V was pared by 4 bases and J by 2 bases, with 4 bases of the junction left unmatched. CDR3 length equals 15 residues.

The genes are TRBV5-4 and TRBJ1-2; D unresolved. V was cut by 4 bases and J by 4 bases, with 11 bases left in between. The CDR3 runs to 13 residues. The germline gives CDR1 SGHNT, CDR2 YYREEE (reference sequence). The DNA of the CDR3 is TGTGCCAGCAGCAGGACGCTTCGCTATGGCTACACCTTC. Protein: CASSRTLRYGYTF.

In DNA, the CDR3 is TGTGCCAGCAGACCGGCCGCCGAGGGGGGTCCGACTAATGAAAAACTGTTTTTT. It yields the protein CASRPAAEGGPTNEKLFF. The J gene is TRBJ1-4, the V gene TRBV7-9; possible D gene TRBD1, 6 bases. Trimming left V 6 bases short and J 2 bases short, with 22 bases between. Germline values: CDR1 SEHNR, CDR2 FQNEAQ (reference sequence). This CDR3 has 18 residues.

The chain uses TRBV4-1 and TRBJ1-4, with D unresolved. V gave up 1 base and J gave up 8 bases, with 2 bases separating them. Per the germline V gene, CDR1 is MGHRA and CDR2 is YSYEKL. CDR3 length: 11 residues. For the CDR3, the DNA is TGCGCCAGCAGCCAAGGGGAAAAACTGTTTTTT. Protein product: CASSQGEKLFF.